This is a list of T cell receptor beta chains from one sample in a study of blood T cell repertoires in COVID-19. TCRdb keeps only in-frame clones here, not all; method: immunoSEQ multiplex PCR. The data show 210,000 or so clones, with 87% seen just once and about 12% held by the top ten. The sample was peripheral blood. The receptors here all came from a woman younger than 30 who had recovered from COVID-19. CDR3s include the opening cysteine and the closing phenylalanine or tryptophan. Fields, in order: V gene, J gene, D gene, clone size, CDR3 DNA, CDR3 protein. The D gene is left open where the match is weak. Rows may omit the clone size; those that give it use once, few, many or a size class.

TRBV12-5,TRBJ1-1,-,-,TGTGCTAGTGGTTTCAGCACTGAAGCTTTCTTT,CASGFSTEAFF
TRBV29-1,TRBJ2-5,TRBD2,-,TGCAGCGTTGGGGGGACTAGCGGGAGTGAAGAAGAGACCCAGTACTTC,CSVGGTSGSEEETQYF
TRBV6-5,TRBJ2-7,TRBD1,-,TGTGCCAGCAGTATTTTCAACAGGGGCGACGAGCAGTACTTC,CASSIFNRGDEQYF
TRBV6-5,TRBJ1-2,TRBD1,-,TGTGCCAGCAGCTCCAACAGGGGGAGACACTATGGCTACACCTTC,CASSSNRGRHYGYTF
TRBV6-4,TRBJ2-7,TRBD2,-,TGTGCCAGCAGTGACCGGGGGGACTTACACTACGAGCAGTACTTC,CASSDRGDLHYEQYF
TRBV6-2/TRBV6-3,TRBJ1-5,-,once,TGTGCCAGCAGTTACTCTCGGAGTCAAAATAGCAATCAGCCCCAGCATTTT,CASSYSRSQNSNQPQHF
TRBV9,TRBJ1-1,-,-,TGTGCCAGCAGCGTAGGGGACACGAACACTGAAGCTTTCTTT,CASSVGDTNTEAFF
TRBV9,TRBJ2-3,TRBD1,-,TGTGCCAGCAGCACAAGGACAGGGGGCTATGGCACAGATACGCAGTATTTT,CASSTRTGGYGTDTQYF
TRBV4-3,TRBJ2-1,-,-,TGCGCCAGCAGCAACCGGGTGGAGCCCTACAATGAGCAGTTCTTC,CASSNRVEPYNEQFF
TRBV6-2/TRBV6-3,TRBJ1-4,-,-,TGTGCCAGCAGTAGCGGGACATCACTGTTTTTT,CASSSGTSLFF
TRBV29-1,TRBJ1-5,TRBD1,few,TGCAGCGTTGGGACAGGGTACAATCAGCCCCAGCATTTT,CSVGTGYNQPQHF
TRBV9,TRBJ2-1,-,-,TGTGCCAGCAGCGTAGCTACTTCGGGATCCACGTCCAATGAGCAGTTCTTC,CASSVATSGSTSNEQFF
TRBV6-1,TRBJ2-1,TRBD2,once,TGTGCCAGCAGTGAACCTAGCGGGAGGGGGATCGAATGGTTCTTC,CASSEPSGRGIEWFF
TRBV19,TRBJ2-1,-,-,TGTGCCAGTAGTATAGGGAACCCAGGCTCCTACAATGAGCAGTTCTTC,CASSIGNPGSYNEQFF
TRBV19,TRBJ1-2,TRBD1,-,TGTGCCAGTAAAATCCCAGGGACAGTCTATGGCTACACCTTC,CASKIPGTVYGYTF
TRBV7-9,TRBJ2-7,TRBD1,-,TGTGCCAGCAGCACCAGGACAGGGGACTACGAGCAGTACTTC,CASSTRTGDYEQYF
TRBV30,TRBJ2-5,TRBD2,-,TGTGCCTGGGGATCCGGGACTAGGGAGACCCAGTACTTC,CAWGSGTRETQYF
TRBV7-4,TRBJ2-7,-,-,TGTGCCAGCATTCTTACGGGACACCTCTACGAGCAGTACTTC,CASILTGHLYEQYF
TRBV7-9,TRBJ1-2,-,-,TGTGCCAGCAGCTTAGTGGGTGAGGCGGATGGCTACACCTTC,CASSLVGEADGYTF